This paragraph reports one TCR beta chain. This entry is derived from a study of blood T cell repertoires in COVID-19. The CDR3 covers 12 residues. Germline V lookup: CDR1 MGHRA, CDR2 YSYEKL. Trimming left V 0 bases short and J 8 bases short, with 8 bases between. Only in-frame clones appear in the TCRdb table, and some are missing; sequencing was by immunoSEQ multiplex PCR. Among about 160,000 clones listed, about nine tenths were seen once. V gene TRBV4-1 combines with J gene TRBJ2-7; D is unclear. This sequence originates from a man between 25 and 39 years old with COVID-19, enrolled during active disease. The sequenced material came from peripheral blood. CDR3 protein: CASSQDESKQYF. In DNA form, the CDR3 reads TGCGCCAGCAGCCAAGACGAGAGTAAGCAGTACTTC.